Sequencing of this TCR beta chain was carried out in a study of blood T cells in healthy people across ages. Next came a second PCR, run for about 7 to 12 cycles, which used a sample-barcoded 5' primer along with a J-beta primer mix. TCRdb re-analysed the 5' RACE reads in MiXCR, keeping a single row per CDR3 protein. The sample has fewer than 750,000 distinct CDR3 sequences; more than 45% are singletons. Points on this clonotype: A much larger clone differs by one base, so this may be a read error.

This sequence originates from a woman older than 75 in good health. The source material was blood.

CDR3 protein: CASNLESWGQETQYF. Here the CDR3 DNA reads TGCGCCAGCAACTTGGAGAGTTGGGGGCAAGAGACCCAGTACTTC. The V and J genes are TRBV5-1 and TRBJ2-5; D possibly uses TRBD1 or TRBD2 (5 bases each). Germline-derived CDR1 and CDR2 are SGHRS and YFSETQ. The CDR3 is made up of 15 amino acids.